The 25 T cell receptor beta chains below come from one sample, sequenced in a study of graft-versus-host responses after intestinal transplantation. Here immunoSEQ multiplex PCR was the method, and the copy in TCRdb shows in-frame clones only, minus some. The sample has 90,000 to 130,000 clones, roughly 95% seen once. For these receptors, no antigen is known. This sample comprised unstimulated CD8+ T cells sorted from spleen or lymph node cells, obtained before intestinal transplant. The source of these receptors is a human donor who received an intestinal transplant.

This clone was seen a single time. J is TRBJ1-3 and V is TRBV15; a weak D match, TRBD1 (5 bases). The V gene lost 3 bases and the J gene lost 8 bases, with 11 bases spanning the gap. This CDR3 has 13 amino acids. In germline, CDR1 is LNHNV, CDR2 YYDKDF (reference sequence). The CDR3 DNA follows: TGTGCCACCAGCAGTGGGGGGGTTTACACCATATATTTT. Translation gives CATSSGGVYTIYF. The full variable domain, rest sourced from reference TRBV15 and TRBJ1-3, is DAMVIQNPRYQVTQFGKPVTLSCSQTLNHNVMYWYQQKSSQAPKLLFHYYDKDFNNEADTPDNFQSRRPNTSFCFLDIRSPGLGDTAMYLCATSSGGVYTIYFGEGSWLTVV.

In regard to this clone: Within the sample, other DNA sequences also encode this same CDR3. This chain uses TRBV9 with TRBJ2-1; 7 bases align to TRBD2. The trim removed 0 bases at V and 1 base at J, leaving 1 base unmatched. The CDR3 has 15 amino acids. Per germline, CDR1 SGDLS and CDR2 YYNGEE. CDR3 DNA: TGTGCCAGCAGCGTAGCCGGGGGGTCCTACAATGAGCAGTTCTTC. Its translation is CASSVAGGSYNEQFF.

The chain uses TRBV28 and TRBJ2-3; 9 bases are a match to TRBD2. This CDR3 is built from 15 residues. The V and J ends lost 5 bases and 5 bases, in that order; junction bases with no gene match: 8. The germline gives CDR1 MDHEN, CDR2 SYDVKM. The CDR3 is CASSPSGGRIDTQYF. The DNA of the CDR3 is TGTGCCAGCAGTCCCAGCGGGGGGCGCATAGATACGCAGTATTTT.

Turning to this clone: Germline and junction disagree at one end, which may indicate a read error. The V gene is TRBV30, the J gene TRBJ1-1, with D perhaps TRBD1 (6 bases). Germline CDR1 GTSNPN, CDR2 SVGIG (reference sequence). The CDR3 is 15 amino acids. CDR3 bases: TGTGCCTGGAGTACCGTGGCAGGGGTGAAGACTGAAGCTTTCTTT. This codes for CAWSTVAGVKTEAFF.

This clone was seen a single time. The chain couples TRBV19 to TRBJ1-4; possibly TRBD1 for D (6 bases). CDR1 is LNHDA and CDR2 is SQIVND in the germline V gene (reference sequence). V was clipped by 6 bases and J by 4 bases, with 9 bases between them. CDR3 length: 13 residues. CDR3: CASRGQLNEKLFF. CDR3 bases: TGTGCCAGTAGAGGACAGCTTAATGAAAAACTGTTTTTT.

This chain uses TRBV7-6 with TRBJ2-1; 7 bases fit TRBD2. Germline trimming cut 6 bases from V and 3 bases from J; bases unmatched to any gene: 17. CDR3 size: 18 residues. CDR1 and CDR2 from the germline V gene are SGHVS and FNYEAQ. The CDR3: CASSVIPRWREFYNEQFF. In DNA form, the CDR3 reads TGTGCCAGCAGTGTAATACCACGGTGGCGGGAGTTCTACAATGAGCAGTTCTTC.

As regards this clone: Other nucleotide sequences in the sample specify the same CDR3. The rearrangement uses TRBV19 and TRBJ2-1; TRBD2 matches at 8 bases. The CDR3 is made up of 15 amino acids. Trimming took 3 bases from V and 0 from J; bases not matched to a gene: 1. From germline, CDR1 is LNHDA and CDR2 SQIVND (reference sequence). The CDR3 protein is CASSISGSSYNEQFF. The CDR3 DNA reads TGTGCCAGTAGTATCAGCGGGAGCTCCTACAATGAGCAGTTCTTC. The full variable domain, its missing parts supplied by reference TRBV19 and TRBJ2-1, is DGGITQSPKYLFRKEGQNVTLSCEQNLNHDAMYWYRQDPGQGLRLIYYSQIVNDFQKGDIAEGYSVSREKKESFPLTVTSAQKNPTAFYLCASSISGSSYNEQFFGPGTRLTVL.

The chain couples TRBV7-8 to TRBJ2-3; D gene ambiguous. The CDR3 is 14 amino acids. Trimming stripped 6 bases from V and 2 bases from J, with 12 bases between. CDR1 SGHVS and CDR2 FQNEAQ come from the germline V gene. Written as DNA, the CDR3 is TGTGCCAGCAGTTACTACCGATCCACAGATACGCAGTATTTT. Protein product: CASSYYRSTDTQYF.

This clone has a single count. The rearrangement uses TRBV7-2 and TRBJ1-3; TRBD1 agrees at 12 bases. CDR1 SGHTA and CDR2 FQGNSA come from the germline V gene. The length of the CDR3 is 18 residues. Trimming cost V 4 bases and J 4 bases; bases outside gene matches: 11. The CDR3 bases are TGTGCCAGCAGCTCCGACTTTCTCGGGACAGGGGGCGGAAACACCATATATTTT. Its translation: CASSSDFLGTGGGNTIYF. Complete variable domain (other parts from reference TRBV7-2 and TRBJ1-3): GAGVSQSPSNKVTEKGKDVELRCDPISGHTALYWYRQSLGQGLEFLIYFQGNSAPDKSGLPSDRFSAERTGGSVSTLTIQRTQQEDSAVYLCASSSDFLGTGGGNTIYFGEGSWLTVV.

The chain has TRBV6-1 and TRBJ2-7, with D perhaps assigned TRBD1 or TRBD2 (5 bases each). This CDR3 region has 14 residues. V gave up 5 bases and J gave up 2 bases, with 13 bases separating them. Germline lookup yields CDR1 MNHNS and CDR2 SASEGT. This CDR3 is CASSWDQGPYEQYF. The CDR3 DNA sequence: TGTGCCAGCAGTTGGGACCAGGGCCCCTACGAGCAGTACTTC.

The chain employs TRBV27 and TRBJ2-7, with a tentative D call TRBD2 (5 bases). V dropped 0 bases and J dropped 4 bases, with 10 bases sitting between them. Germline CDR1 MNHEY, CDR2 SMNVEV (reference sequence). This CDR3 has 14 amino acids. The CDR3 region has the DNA TGTGCCAGCAGTTTATCGTCTGGAGGTTACGAGCAGTACTTC. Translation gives CASSLSSGGYEQYF.

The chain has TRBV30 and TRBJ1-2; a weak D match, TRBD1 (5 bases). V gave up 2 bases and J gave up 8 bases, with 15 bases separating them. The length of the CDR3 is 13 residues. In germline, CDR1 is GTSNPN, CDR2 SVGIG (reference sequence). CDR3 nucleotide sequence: TGTGCCTGGAGTTACATGGGCGGGGGAGGCTACACCTTC. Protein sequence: CAWSYMGGGGYTF.

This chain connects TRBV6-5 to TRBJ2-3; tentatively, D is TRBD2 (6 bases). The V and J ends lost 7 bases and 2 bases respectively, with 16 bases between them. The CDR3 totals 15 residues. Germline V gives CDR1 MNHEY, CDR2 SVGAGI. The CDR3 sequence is CASKEAGYTTDTQYF. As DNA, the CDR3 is TGTGCCAGCAAAGAGGCGGGATACACCACAGATACGCAGTATTTT.

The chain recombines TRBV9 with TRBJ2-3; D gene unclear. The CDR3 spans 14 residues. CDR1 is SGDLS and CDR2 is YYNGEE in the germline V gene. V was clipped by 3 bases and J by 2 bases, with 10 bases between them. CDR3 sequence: CASSGTEITDTQYF. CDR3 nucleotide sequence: TGTGCCAGCAGCGGTACAGAAATCACAGATACGCAGTATTTT.

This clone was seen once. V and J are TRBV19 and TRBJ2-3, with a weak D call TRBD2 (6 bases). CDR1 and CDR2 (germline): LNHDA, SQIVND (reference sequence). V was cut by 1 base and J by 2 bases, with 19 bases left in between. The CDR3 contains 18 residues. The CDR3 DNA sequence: TGTGCCAGTAGTATAGTGGAGCGGGCCCCCGGCGCCACAGATACGCAGTATTTT. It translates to CASSIVERAPGATDTQYF.

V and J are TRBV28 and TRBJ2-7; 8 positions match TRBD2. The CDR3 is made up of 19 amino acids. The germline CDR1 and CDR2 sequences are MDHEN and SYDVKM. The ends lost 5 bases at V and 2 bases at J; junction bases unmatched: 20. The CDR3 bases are TGTGCCAGCAGTACATCAGGGATTCGCCTAGCGGGCGGTACCTACGAGCAGTACTTC. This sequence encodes CASSTSGIRLAGGTYEQYF.

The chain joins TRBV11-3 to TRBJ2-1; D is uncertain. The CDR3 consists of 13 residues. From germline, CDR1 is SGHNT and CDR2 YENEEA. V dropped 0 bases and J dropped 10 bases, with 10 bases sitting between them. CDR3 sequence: CASSLEVGSEQFF. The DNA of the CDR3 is TGTGCCAGCAGCTTAGAAGTCGGGTCGGAGCAGTTCTTC.

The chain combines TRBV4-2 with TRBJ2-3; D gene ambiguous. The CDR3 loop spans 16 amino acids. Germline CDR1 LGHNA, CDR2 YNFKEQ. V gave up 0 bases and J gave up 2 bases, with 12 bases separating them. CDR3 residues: CASSQEVGANTDTQYF. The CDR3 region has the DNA TGTGCCAGCAGCCAAGAAGTAGGAGCAAACACAGATACGCAGTATTTT.

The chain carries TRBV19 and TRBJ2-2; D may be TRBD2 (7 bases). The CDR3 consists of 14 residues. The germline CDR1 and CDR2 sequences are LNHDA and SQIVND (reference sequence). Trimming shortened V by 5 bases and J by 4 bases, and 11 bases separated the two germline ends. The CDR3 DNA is TGTGCCAGTAGTCCAAGGGGGGGCACCGGGGAGCTGTTTTTT. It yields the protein CASSPRGGTGELFF. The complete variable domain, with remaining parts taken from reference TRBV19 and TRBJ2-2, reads DGGITQSPKYLFRKEGQNVTLSCEQNLNHDAMYWYRQDPGQGLRLIYYSQIVNDFQKGDIAEGYSVSREKKESFPLTVTSAQKNPTAFYLCASSPRGGTGELFFGEGSRLTVL.

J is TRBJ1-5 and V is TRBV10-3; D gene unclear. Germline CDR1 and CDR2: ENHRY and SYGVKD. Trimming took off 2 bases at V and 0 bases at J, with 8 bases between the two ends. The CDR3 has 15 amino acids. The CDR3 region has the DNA TGTGCCATCAGTGAGACCGGGGATAGCAATCAGCCCCAGCATTTT. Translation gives CAISETGDSNQPQHF.

The CDR3 here is CASTLGAYNEQFF. The CDR3 nucleotides are TGTGCCAGCACCCTTGGGGCCTACAATGAGCAGTTCTTC. J is TRBJ2-1 and V is TRBV7-9, with D unresolved. The germline CDR1 and CDR2 sequences are SEHNR and FQNEAQ (reference sequence). With 7 bases removed from V and 2 bases from J, the gap between germline ends came to 9 bases. The CDR3 runs 13 residues. Combining the CDR3 with reference TRBV7-9 and TRBJ2-1 gives the whole variable domain DTGVSQNPRHKITKRGQNVTFRCDPISEHNRLYWYRQTLGQGPEFLTYFQNEAQLEKSRLLSDRFSAERPKGSFSTLEIQRTEQGDSAMYLCASTLGAYNEQFFGPGTRLTVL.

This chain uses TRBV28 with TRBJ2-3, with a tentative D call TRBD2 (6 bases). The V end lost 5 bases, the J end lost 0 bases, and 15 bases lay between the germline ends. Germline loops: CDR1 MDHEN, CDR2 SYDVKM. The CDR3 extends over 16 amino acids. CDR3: CASSLGLEHSTDTQYF. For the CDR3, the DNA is TGTGCCAGCAGTCTGGGACTGGAGCATAGCACAGATACGCAGTATTTT.

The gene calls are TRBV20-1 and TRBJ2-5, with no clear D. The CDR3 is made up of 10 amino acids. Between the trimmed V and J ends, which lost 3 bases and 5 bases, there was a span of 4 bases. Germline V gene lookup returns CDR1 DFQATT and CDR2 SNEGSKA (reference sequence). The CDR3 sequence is CSASWETQYF. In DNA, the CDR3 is TGCAGTGCTAGTTGGGAGACCCAGTACTTC.

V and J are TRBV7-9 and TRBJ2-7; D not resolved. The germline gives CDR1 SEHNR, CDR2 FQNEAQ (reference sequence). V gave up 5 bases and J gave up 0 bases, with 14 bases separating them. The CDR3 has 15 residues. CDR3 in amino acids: CASSQTADGSYEQYF. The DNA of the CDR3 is TGTGCCAGCAGCCAGACTGCAGACGGCTCCTACGAGCAGTACTTC.

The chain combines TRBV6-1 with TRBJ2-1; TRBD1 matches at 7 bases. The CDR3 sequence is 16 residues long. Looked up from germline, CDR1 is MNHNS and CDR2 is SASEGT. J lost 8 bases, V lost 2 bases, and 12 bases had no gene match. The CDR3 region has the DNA TGTGCCAGCAGTGAACTGCGAGGGACAGAGGTCGATGAGCAGTTCTTC. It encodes CASSELRGTEVDEQFF.